Below are 22 T cell receptor beta chains sequenced from a single sample in a study of T cells after yellow fever vaccination. TCRdb analysed the 5' RACE reads with MiXCR anew, one entry per CDR3 protein. Of approximately 250,000 distinct CDR3 sequences listed, more than 3.5% are singletons. The sequencing used PBMCs, collected 15 days after the yellow fever booster vaccination. These receptors were obtained from a man younger than 30 who received the YFV17D yellow fever vaccine.

This clonotype was recorded at least ten times. This chain links TRBV5-1 with TRBJ1-4; the match to TRBD1 covers 7 bases. V lost 4 bases, J lost 5 bases, and 5 bases stayed unmatched. Germline CDR1 reads SGHRS; CDR2 reads YFSETQ. This CDR3 is 14 amino acids long. The CDR3 DNA is TGCGCCAGCAGCCTGGGACAGCAGAATGAAAAACTGTTTTTT. It translates to CASSLGQQNEKLFF. Variable domain in full (rest from reference TRBV5-1 and TRBJ1-4): KAGVTQTPRYLIKTRGQQVTLSCSPISGHRSVSWYQQTPGQGLQFLFEYFSETQRNKGNFPGRFSGRQFSNSRSEMNVSTLELGDSALYLCASSLGQQNEKLFFGSGTQLSVL.

The table lists this clonotype with many counts. The chain carries TRBV5-6 and TRBJ2-7; no reliable D call. Germline V gives CDR1 SGHDT, CDR2 YYEEEE. V gave up 2 bases and J gave up 2 bases, with 11 bases separating them. The CDR3 runs 14 residues. Here the CDR3 reads CASSFSWLPYEQYF. As DNA, the CDR3 is TGTGCCAGCAGCTTTTCCTGGTTACCCTACGAGCAGTACTTC.

This clonotype was found many times. The chain recombines TRBV20-1 with TRBJ1-1; D is unclear. Per the germline V gene, CDR1 is DFQATT and CDR2 is SNEGSKA (reference sequence). This CDR3 comprises 12 residues. The V end was cut by 5 bases, the J end by 4 bases, with 11 bases between. In DNA, the CDR3 is TGCAGTGCTGCCCCTCTGGGCACTGAAGCTTTCTTT. This codes for CSAAPLGTEAFF.

Worth noting for this clonotype: This may arise from a read error, as a much more abundant clone is one base away. The J gene is TRBJ2-3, the V gene TRBV9, with TRBD2 identical over 9 bases. Germline CDR1 and CDR2: SGDLS and YYNGEE. This CDR3 has 14 amino acids. Losses at the gene ends were 5 bases for V and 6 bases for J; bases not matched to a gene: 7. CDR3 nucleotide sequence: TGTGCCAGCAGAGCGGGGGGCATTGGGGATACGCAGTATTTT. Translated, it gives CASRAGGIGDTQYF.

The sample holds many counts of this clonotype. The chain links TRBV24-1 to TRBJ2-1; 7 bases align to TRBD1. The CDR3 has 16 residues. The germline V gene encodes CDR1 KGHDR and CDR2 SFDVKD. V lost 0 bases, J lost 5 bases, and 6 bases stayed unmatched. CDR3 DNA sequence: TGTGCCACCAGTGATTTGGAGGCCAGGGGGAACAATGAGCAGTTCTTC. This encodes CATSDLEARGNNEQFF.

This clonotype was detected ten times or more. The chain carries TRBV3-1 and TRBJ2-2; D unclear. Germline CDR1 LGHDT, CDR2 YNNKEL (reference sequence). Trimming took 0 bases from V and 9 from J, leaving 5 bases between them. This CDR3 spans 12 amino acids. In nucleotides, the CDR3 is TGTGCCAGCAGCCAAGAAGGGAGGGAGCTGTTTTTT. Translating gives CASSQEGRELFF.

This clonotype was recorded many times. The chain is built from TRBV5-1 and TRBJ2-3; possible D gene TRBD2, 5 bases. Germline loops: CDR1 SGHRS, CDR2 YFSETQ. V lost 0 bases, J lost 4 bases, and 15 bases lay in between. The length of the CDR3 is 16 residues. This CDR3 reads CASSLVASGRADTQYF. The DNA of the CDR3 is TGCGCCAGCAGCTTGGTGGCAAGCGGAAGGGCAGATACGCAGTATTTT.

In its sample, this clonotype was seen a few times. The chain employs TRBV20-1 and TRBJ1-4; D remains unclear. CDR1 is DFQATT, CDR2 SNEGSKA, per germline (reference sequence). The CDR3 has 15 residues. The V end lost 0 bases, the J end lost 8 bases, and 16 bases lay between the germline ends. CDR3 residues: CSARDPGESREKLFF. The CDR3 DNA reads as TGCAGTGCTAGAGACCCCGGTGAAAGCAGGGAAAAACTGTTTTTT.

This clonotype was detected many times. V gene TRBV25-1 combines with J gene TRBJ2-4; possible D gene TRBD1, 6 bases. Germline V lookup: CDR1 MGHDK, CDR2 SYGVNS. The ends were cut back, 1 base at V and 6 bases at J, with 10 bases in the middle. This CDR3 is 14 amino acids long. In DNA form, the CDR3 reads TGTGCCAGCAGTGAATTCGGACAGCCAAACATTCAGTACTTC. It codes for CASSEFGQPNIQYF.

The chain uses TRBV19 and TRBJ1-5, with 10 bases aligning to TRBD1. The CDR3 has 16 residues. The J segment lost 4 bases and the V segment lost 4 bases, leaving 7 bases of the junction unmatched. Germline CDR1 is LNHDA and CDR2 is SQIVND (reference sequence). CDR3: CASSKRTGGRNQPQHF. Written as DNA, the CDR3 is TGTGCCAGTAGTAAGAGGACAGGGGGGAGAAATCAGCCCCAGCATTTT. Together with reference TRBV19 and TRBJ1-5, the CDR3 gives the full variable domain: DGGITQSPKYLFRKEGQNVTLSCEQNLNHDAMYWYRQDPGQGLRLIYYSQIVNDFQKGDIAEGYSVSREKKESFPLTVTSAQKNPTAFYLCASSKRTGGRNQPQHFGDGTRLSIL.

This clonotype occurred many times. The chain is built from TRBV19 and TRBJ2-3, with D unresolved. Trimming pared 4 bases from V and 5 bases from J, leaving 16 bases between. The CDR3 sequence is 15 residues long. Germline values: CDR1 LNHDA, CDR2 SQIVND (reference sequence). For the CDR3, the DNA is TGTGCCAGTAGTAGTCTATCATCAAAGGGAGATACGCAGTATTTT. It yields the protein CASSSLSSKGDTQYF.

Many counts were recorded for this clonotype. This rearrangement joins TRBV7-2 to TRBJ2-4, with 9 positions matching TRBD2. Germline values: CDR1 SGHTA, CDR2 FQGNSA. CDR3 length equals 16 residues. Unmatched junction bases numbered 11, after V lost 3 bases and J lost 8 bases. CDR3 nucleotide sequence: TGTGCCAGCAGCTTTCGCAGCGGGGGGATCGGGGACATTCAGTACTTC. Amino acids: CASSFRSGGIGDIQYF.

This clonotype appeared many times. V and J are TRBV7-9 and TRBJ2-6; the D gene is possibly TRBD2 (5 bases). Trimming stripped 1 base from V and 0 bases from J, with 7 bases between. Per the germline V gene, CDR1 is SEHNR and CDR2 is FQNEAQ (reference sequence). CDR3 length equals 16 residues. Here the CDR3 DNA reads TGTGCCAGCAGCTTAGTAGGAGGCTCTGGGGCCAACGTCCTGACTTTC. Translating gives CASSLVGGSGANVLTF.

This clonotype has a count of ten or more. CDR3 bases: TGTGCCAGCAGCGAACGTGGCGGGGGCGTTTCACCCCTCCACTTT. Amino acid sequence: CASSERGGGVSPLHF. J is TRBJ1-6 and V is TRBV7-9; the D gene is possibly TRBD1 (6 bases). The V gene's germline CDR1 is SEHNR and CDR2 FQNEAQ (reference sequence). Between the trimmed V and J ends, which lost 5 bases and 9 bases, there was a span of 17 bases. The CDR3 is made up of 15 amino acids.

This clonotype was recorded at least ten times. This rearrangement joins TRBV12-3 or TRBV12-4 to TRBJ2-7, with 8 bases lining up with TRBD2. CDR3 size: 11 residues. V lost 10 bases to trimming and J lost 1 base; unmatched junction nucleotides: 0. This CDR3 is CATGGSYEQYF. Here the CDR3 DNA reads TGTGCCACGGGGGGGTCCTACGAGCAGTACTTC.

This clonotype was counted at least ten times. This chain joins TRBV4-3 and TRBJ1-5; maybe TRBD1 (5 bases). Germline assignment: CDR1 LGHNA and CDR2 YSLEER. V lost 2 bases to trimming and J lost 4 bases, with 15 bases between them. The CDR3 runs 16 residues. The CDR3 loop is CASSQRPTAFNQPQHF. CDR3 bases: TGCGCCAGCAGCCAACGCCCGACAGCGTTTAATCAGCCCCAGCATTTT.

The sample holds a few counts of this clonotype. The genes are TRBV12-3 or TRBV12-4 and TRBJ1-1; D not resolved. Trimming took off 5 bases at V and 8 bases at J, with 15 bases between the two ends. The CDR3 is 13 residues long. The DNA for the CDR3 is TGTGCCAGCAGTCTTGTTAACACAGAAGAAGCTTTCTTT. Protein: CASSLVNTEEAFF.

This clonotype was found many times. This chain connects TRBV5-6 to TRBJ2-3; no firm D call. The CDR3 is made up of 14 amino acids. V dropped 4 bases and J dropped 3 bases, with 12 bases sitting between them. Germline CDR1 reads SGHDT; CDR2 reads YYEEEE. The CDR3: CASSTRSVTDTQYF. The CDR3 coding sequence is TGTGCCAGCAGCACCCGGTCGGTGACAGATACGCAGTATTTT.

The sample holds many counts of this clonotype. The chain uses TRBV15 and TRBJ2-1, with D hard to call. The germline gives CDR1 LNHNV, CDR2 YYDKDF (reference sequence). V dropped 1 base and J dropped 4 bases, with 11 bases sitting between them. This CDR3 spans 15 amino acids. The DNA of the CDR3 is TGTGCCACCAGCAGAGGCGGACGGCAATACAATGAGCAGTTCTTC. It encodes CATSRGGRQYNEQFF.

This clonotype occurred a few times. The chain uses TRBV3-1 and TRBJ2-1; 11 positions agree with TRBD2. The junction had 3 bases not matched to a gene; V was cut back by 4 bases and J by 7 bases. The CDR3 covers 14 residues. Germline V gene data show CDR1 as LGHDT and CDR2 as YNNKEL (reference sequence). Here the CDR3 DNA reads TGTGCCAGCAGCCGTAGCGGGGGGGCAAATGAGCAGTTCTTC. Its protein product is CASSRSGGANEQFF.

This clonotype showed up many times. The rearrangement links TRBV3-1 to TRBJ1-2, with D hard to call. The CDR3 extends over 16 amino acids. V dropped 0 bases and J dropped 4 bases, with 15 bases sitting between them. The V gene's germline CDR1 is LGHDT and CDR2 YNNKEL (reference sequence). The CDR3 bases are TGTGCCAGCAGCCAAGAACCCGCCCGGAGGCTCTATGGCTACACCTTC. Translation gives CASSQEPARRLYGYTF. Based on the CDR3 plus reference TRBV3-1 and TRBJ1-2, the full variable domain is DTAVSQTPKYLVTQMGNDKSIKCEQNLGHDTMYWYKQDSKKFLKIMFSYNNKELIINETVPNRFSPKSPDKAHLNLHINSLELGDSAVYFCASSQEPARRLYGYTFGSGTRLTVV.

This clonotype appeared many times. CDR3 region: CSVPRGPGAFF. The CDR3 DNA sequence: TGCAGCGTTCCCCGGGGGCCGGGAGCTTTCTTT. This chain links TRBV29-1 with TRBJ1-1; maybe TRBD1 (6 bases). Germline values: CDR1 SQVTM, CDR2 ANQGSEA. With 5 bases removed from V and 10 bases from J, the gap between germline ends came to 14 bases. The length of the CDR3 is 11 residues.